This T cell receptor (beta chain) was captured by sequencing in a study of T cells in localized non-small cell lung cancer. As regards this clone: What it binds is not known.

Germline CDR1 and CDR2: SGHAT and FQNNGV. Trimming pared 5 bases from V and 6 bases from J, leaving 10 bases between. This CDR3 is built from 13 residues. Study-wide results and caveats: Sequencing, confined to only one tumor region, leaves heterogeneity possible. For the top 100 tumor clones, a median roughly 53 also appeared in adjacent lung. T cell clonality was highest in uninvolved adjacent lung, above tumor. Longer overall survival associated with higher blood T cell density; shorter survival with higher adjacent-lung clonality.

This table comes from immunoSEQ multiplex PCR, and its TCRdb copy is limited to in-frame clones, with some not included. The table has 15,000 to 19,000 clones, about 90% seen once. Specimen: peripheral blood mononuclear cells, collected before any cancer treatment. The chain is built from TRBV11-2 and TRBJ1-4; no reliable D call. The clonotype was recovered from a male donor at least 60 years old with stage II lung adenocarcinoma. In DNA form, the CDR3 reads TGTGCCAGCAGCGGGGTACCCGATGAAAAACTGTTTTTT. This sequence encodes CASSGVPDEKLFF.